A selection of T cell receptor beta chains follows, all from one sample in a study of T cells in narcolepsy. Using immunoSEQ multiplex PCR, the repertoire was profiled, and TCRdb retains in-frame clones only, with some absent. The sample includes under 35,000 clones, 75% to 90% of them seen just once. Sequenced material: memory (CD45RA-) CD4+ T cells from blood. The receptor set was obtained from a human donor in good health. CDR3s include the opening cysteine and the closing phenylalanine or tryptophan. A D gene is named only where the DNA matches it firmly. Clone size is given for some rows only: seen once, a few or many times, or a class if the clone is expanded.

d_gene: NA; v_gene: TRBV13; abundance: few; j_gene: TRBJ1-1; CDR3aa: CASSLGPLRTEAFF; CDR3nt: TGTGCCAGCAGCTTGGGGCCTCTCCGGACTGAAGCTTTCTTT
d_gene: TRBD1; v_gene: TRBV6-6; abundance: NA; j_gene: TRBJ1-6; CDR3aa: CATRDREGSPLHF; CDR3nt: TGTGCCACCCGGGACAGGGAGGGATCACCCCTCCACTTT
d_gene: NA; v_gene: TRBV30; abundance: few; j_gene: TRBJ1-6; CDR3aa: CAWKESSYNSPLHF; CDR3nt: TGTGCCTGGAAAGAGAGCTCCTATAATTCACCCCTCCACTTT
d_gene: TRBD1; v_gene: TRBV4-3; abundance: NA; j_gene: TRBJ2-7; CDR3aa: CASSPRAQGYEQYF; CDR3nt: TGCGCCAGCAGCCCCAGGGCACAGGGGTACGAGCAGTACTTC
d_gene: TRBD2; v_gene: TRBV7-9; abundance: NA; j_gene: TRBJ2-1; CDR3aa: CASSPRLAGGISEQFF; CDR3nt: TGTGCCAGCAGCCCCCGACTAGCGGGAGGGATCAGTGAGCAGTTCTTC
d_gene: NA; v_gene: TRBV7-2; abundance: NA; j_gene: TRBJ1-1; CDR3aa: CASSLRRGAAEAFF; CDR3nt: TGTGCCAGCAGCTTACGAAGGGGCGCTGCTGAAGCTTTCTTT
d_gene: NA; v_gene: TRBV28; abundance: NA; j_gene: TRBJ2-5; CDR3aa: CASSPPQGRGRETQYF; CDR3nt: TGTGCCAGCAGCCCGCCGCAGGGCCGTGGGAGAGAGACCCAGTACTTC
d_gene: TRBD2; v_gene: TRBV5-1; abundance: NA; j_gene: TRBJ2-7; CDR3aa: CASSLSGGRVGEQYF; CDR3nt: TGCGCCAGCAGCTTGAGCGGCGGGAGAGTGGGCGAGCAGTACTTC
d_gene: TRBD1; v_gene: TRBV7-2; abundance: NA; j_gene: TRBJ2-2; CDR3aa: CASSLRGPGQGSYTGELFF; CDR3nt: TGTGCCAGCAGCTTAAGGGGCCCGGGACAGGGCTCCTACACCGGGGAGTTGTTTTTT
d_gene: NA; v_gene: TRBV11-2; abundance: NA; j_gene: TRBJ1-1; CDR3aa: CASTILNTEAFF; CDR3nt: TGTGCCAGCACCATACTAAACACTGAAGCTTTCTTT
d_gene: TRBD2; v_gene: TRBV15; abundance: NA; j_gene: TRBJ2-5; CDR3aa: CATSTVTGTSGRKTQYF; CDR3nt: TGTGCCACCAGCACTGTGACCGGGACTAGCGGGAGAAAGACCCAGTACTTC
d_gene: TRBD1; v_gene: TRBV10-3; abundance: NA; j_gene: TRBJ1-2; CDR3aa: CAISADTGTGYGYTF; CDR3nt: TGTGCCATCAGTGCCGATACCGGGACAGGGTATGGCTACACCTTC
d_gene: NA; v_gene: TRBV7-8; abundance: NA; j_gene: TRBJ1-1; CDR3aa: CASSSIRDTEAFF; CDR3nt: TGTGCCAGCAGCTCCATCCGGGACACTGAAGCTTTCTTC
d_gene: NA; v_gene: TRBV7-9; abundance: NA; j_gene: TRBJ2-1; CDR3aa: CASSLESSRSEQFF; CDR3nt: TGTGCCAGCAGCTTAGAGTCTAGCCGGAGTGAGCAGTTCTTC
d_gene: TRBD1; v_gene: TRBV4-3; abundance: few; j_gene: TRBJ1-4; CDR3aa: CASSRSDREGEKLFF; CDR3nt: TGCGCCAGCAGCCGGTCGGACAGGGAGGGAGAAAAACTGTTTTTT
d_gene: NA; v_gene: TRBV27; abundance: NA; j_gene: TRBJ2-1; CDR3aa: CASSSIPSDSYNEQFF; CDR3nt: TGTGCCAGCAGTTCAATTCCGTCAGACAGCTACAATGAGCAGTTCTTC
d_gene: NA; v_gene: TRBV18; abundance: NA; j_gene: TRBJ2-3; CDR3aa: CASSPRQGTDTQYF; CDR3nt: TGTGCCAGCTCACCTCGGCAGGGGACAGATACGCAGTATTTT
d_gene: NA; v_gene: TRBV18; abundance: NA; j_gene: TRBJ2-5; CDR3aa: CASSPLGGETQYF; CDR3nt: TGTGCCAGCTCGCCCCTGGGGGGTGAGACCCAGTACTTC
d_gene: NA; v_gene: TRBV25-1; abundance: once; j_gene: TRBJ1-6; CDR3aa: CASVAWGINSPLHF; CDR3nt: TGTGCCAGCGTAGCGTGGGGCATAAATTCACCCCTCCACTTT
d_gene: NA; v_gene: TRBV15; abundance: NA; j_gene: TRBJ1-6; CDR3aa: CATSRPMANSPLHF; CDR3nt: TGTGCCACCAGCAGACCGATGGCGAATTCACCCCTCCACTTT
d_gene: TRBD1; v_gene: TRBV4-2; abundance: NA; j_gene: TRBJ1-1; CDR3aa: CASSHDLTGVRGDTEAFF; CDR3nt: TGTGCCAGCAGCCACGATTTGACAGGGGTGAGGGGGGACACTGAAGCTTTCTTT
d_gene: TRBD2; v_gene: TRBV7-3; abundance: NA; j_gene: TRBJ2-2; CDR3aa: CASSRSGVNTGELFF; CDR3nt: TGTGCCAGCAGCCGAAGCGGGGTGAACACCGGGGAGCTGTTTTTT
d_gene: NA; v_gene: TRBV10-1; abundance: NA; j_gene: TRBJ2-5; CDR3aa: CASSETRGQETQYF; CDR3nt: TGCGCCAGCAGTGAGACTAGGGGCCAAGAGACCCAGTACTTC
d_gene: TRBD2; v_gene: TRBV5-1; abundance: NA; j_gene: TRBJ2-1; CDR3aa: CASSFTSGLVREGPDNEQFF; CDR3nt: TGCGCCAGCAGCTTTACGTCTGGGCTTGTCCGGGAGGGCCCGGACAATGAGCAGTTCTTC
d_gene: NA; v_gene: TRBV25-1; abundance: NA; j_gene: TRBJ1-4; CDR3aa: CASSESGIGATNEKLFF; CDR3nt: TGTGCCAGCAGTGAATCGGGGATTGGAGCAACTAATGAAAAACTGTTTTTT
d_gene: NA; v_gene: TRBV6-1; abundance: NA; j_gene: TRBJ2-3; CDR3aa: CASSELAPYSTDTQYF; CDR3nt: TGTGCCAGCAGTGAGTTAGCGCCTTATAGCACAGATACGCAGTATTTT
d_gene: TRBD1; v_gene: TRBV9; abundance: NA; j_gene: TRBJ2-3; CDR3aa: CASSVVPGQGGTDTQYF; CDR3nt: TGTGCCAGCAGCGTAGTTCCCGGACAGGGAGGCACAGATACGCAGTATTTT
d_gene: NA; v_gene: TRBV7-2; abundance: NA; j_gene: TRBJ1-3; CDR3aa: CASSFRQKNTIYF; CDR3nt: TGTGCCAGCAGCTTTCGGCAAAAAAACACCATATATTTT
d_gene: TRBD1; v_gene: TRBV18; abundance: NA; j_gene: TRBJ1-5; CDR3aa: CASSPRGPDRANQPQHF; CDR3nt: TGTGCCAGCTCACCAAGGGGTCCGGACAGGGCCAATCAGCCCCAGCATTTT
d_gene: TRBD2; v_gene: TRBV30; abundance: NA; j_gene: TRBJ2-1; CDR3aa: CAWSVGQRGNEQFF; CDR3nt: TGTGCCTGGAGTGTAGGGCAGCGGGGGAATGAGCAGTTCTTC
d_gene: NA; v_gene: TRBV4-3; abundance: few; j_gene: TRBJ1-3; CDR3aa: CASSQDWRNTIYF; CDR3nt: TGCGCCAGCAGCCAAGATTGGCGGAACACCATATATTTT
d_gene: TRBD1; v_gene: TRBV6-6; abundance: NA; j_gene: TRBJ2-3; CDR3aa: CASSSSGQGATDTQYF; CDR3nt: TGTGCCAGCAGTTCCTCTGGACAGGGGGCAACAGATACGCAGTATTTT
d_gene: TRBD1; v_gene: TRBV7-9; abundance: once; j_gene: TRBJ1-5; CDR3aa: CASSETDDRGQPQHF; CDR3nt: TGTGCCAGCAGCGAGACCGACGACAGGGGTCAGCCCCAGCATTTT
d_gene: TRBD1; v_gene: TRBV7-9; abundance: NA; j_gene: TRBJ1-1; CDR3aa: CASSWPGQGGERNTEAFF; CDR3nt: TGTGCCAGCAGCTGGCCGGGACAGGGAGGTGAAAGGAACACTGAAGCTTTCTTT